What follows are 2 T cell receptor beta chains derived from one specimen sequenced in a study of early T cells in non-severe SARS-CoV-2 infection (dated by TCRdb to the early 2020s). The library was generated by 5' RACE. The instrument was a NextSeq 500. Clones were called with MiXCR by TCRdb after fastp trimmed the public reads at Q25, and only in-frame beta chains were retained. Entries that share a CDR3 protein sequence are merged under the most common genes and DNA. For this sample there are 65,000 to 85,000 distinct CDR3 sequences; roughly 13% appear just once. The ten largest clonotypes hold approximately 1% of the sample. The sample consisted of whole blood. The receptors derive from an adult who was a healthcare worker with PCR-confirmed SARS-CoV-2 infection or an uninfected control (not recorded which).

The chain recombines TRBV29-1 with TRBJ2-1; D is unresolved. V was clipped by 3 bases and J by 4 bases, with 4 bases between them. This CDR3 spans 11 amino acids. From germline, CDR1 is SQVTM and CDR2 ANQGSEA. Written as DNA, the CDR3 is TGCAGCGTTGATATGTACAATGAGCAGTTCTTC. Translation gives CSVDMYNEQFF.

The chain couples TRBV4-2 to TRBJ2-1; perhaps TRBD2 as D (6 bases). CDR1 is LGHNA, CDR2 YNFKEQ, per germline. The V end lost 3 bases, the J end lost 10 bases, and 7 bases lay between the germline ends. The CDR3 has 11 residues. The CDR3 loop is CASSHRGEQFF. The CDR3 coding sequence is TGTGCCAGCAGCCACCGGGGGGAGCAGTTCTTC.